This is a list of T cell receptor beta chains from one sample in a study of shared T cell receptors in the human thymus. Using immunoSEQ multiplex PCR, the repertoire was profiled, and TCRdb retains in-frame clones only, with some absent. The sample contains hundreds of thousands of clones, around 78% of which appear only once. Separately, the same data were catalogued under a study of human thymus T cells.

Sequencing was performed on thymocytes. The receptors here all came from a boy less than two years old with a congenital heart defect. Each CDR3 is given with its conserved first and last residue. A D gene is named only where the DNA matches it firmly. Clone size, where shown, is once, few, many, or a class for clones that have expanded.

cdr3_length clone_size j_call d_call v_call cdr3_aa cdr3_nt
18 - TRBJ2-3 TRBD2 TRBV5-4 CASSSELESGRCTDTQYF TGTGCCAGCAGCTCTGAACTCGAGAGCGGGAGGTGCACAGATACGCAGTATTTT
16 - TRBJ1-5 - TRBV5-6 CASSSRGDYSNQPQHF TGTGCCAGCAGCTCCCGGGGGGACTATAGCAATCAGCCCCAGCATTTT
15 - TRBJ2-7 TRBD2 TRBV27 CASRDRLARPYEQYF TGTGCCAGCAGAGACCGACTAGCGCGACCCTACGAGCAGTACTTC
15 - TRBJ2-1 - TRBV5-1 CASSLRGEGYNEQFF TGCGCCAGCAGCTTAAGGGGGGAGGGGTACAATGAGCAGTTCTTC
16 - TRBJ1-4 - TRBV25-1 CASSESHSITPGKLFF TGTGCCAGCAGTGAATCCCACTCCATTACCCCGGGAAAACTGTTTTTT
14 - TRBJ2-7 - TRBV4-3 CASSQDPQAYEQYF TGCGCCAGCAGCCAAGATCCACAGGCCTACGAGCAGTACTTC
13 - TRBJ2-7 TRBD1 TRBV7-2 CASTRDRGREQYF TGTGCCAGCACCCGGGACAGGGGGCGAGAGCAGTACTTC
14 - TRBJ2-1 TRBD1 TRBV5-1 CASSYLTGDNEQFF TGCGCCAGCAGTTACTTGACAGGGGACAATGAGCAGTTCTTC
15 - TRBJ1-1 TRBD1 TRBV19 CASSIAPGGDTEAFF TGTGCCAGTAGTATAGCCCCAGGGGGAGACACTGAAGCTTTCTTT
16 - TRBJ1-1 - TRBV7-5 CATTYPLGQTNTEAFF TGTGCCACCACTTACCCCCTCGGACAGACGAACACTGAAGCTTTCTTT
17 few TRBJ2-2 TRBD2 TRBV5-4 CASSSPGLARGGGELFF TGTGCCAGCAGCTCCCCGGGACTAGCGAGAGGTGGCGGGGAGCTGTTTTTT
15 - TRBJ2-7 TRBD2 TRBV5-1 CASSVGTSGTYEQYF TGCGCCAGCAGCGTGGGGACTAGCGGGACCTACGAGCAGTACTTC
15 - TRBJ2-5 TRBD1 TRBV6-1 CASSEAGTDQETQYF TGTGCCAGCAGTGAAGCTGGGACAGACCAAGAGACCCAGTACTTC
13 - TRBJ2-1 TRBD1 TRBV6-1 CASKRTGGNEQFF TGTGCCAGCAAACGGACAGGGGGGAATGAGCAGTTCTTC
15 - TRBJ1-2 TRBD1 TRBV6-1 CASSESQGAGYGYTF TGTGCCAGCAGTGAATCACAGGGGGCTGGTTATGGCTACACCTTC
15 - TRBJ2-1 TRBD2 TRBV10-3 CAIGTAGATFNEQFF TGTGCCATCGGAACAGCGGGAGCTACTTTCAATGAGCAGTTCTTC
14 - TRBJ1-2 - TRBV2 CASSSRTDIYGYTF TGTGCCAGCAGCTCCAGGACAGACATCTATGGCTACACCTTC
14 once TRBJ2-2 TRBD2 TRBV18 CASLAGADTGELFF TGTGCCAGCCTAGCGGGAGCCGACACCGGGGAGCTGTTTTTT
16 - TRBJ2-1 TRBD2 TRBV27 CASGRTSGSPGNEQFF TGTGCCAGCGGCAGGACTAGCGGGAGCCCGGGCAATGAGCAGTTCTTC
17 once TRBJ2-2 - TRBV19 CASSPRSSRDSTGELFF TGTGCCAGTAGTCCACGAAGTTCACGGGATAGCACCGGGGAGCTGTTTTTT
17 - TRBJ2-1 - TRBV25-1 CVSSERGSSRSHNEQFF TGTGTCAGCAGTGAGAGAGGGTCTTCCCGGTCGCACAATGAGCAGTTCTTC
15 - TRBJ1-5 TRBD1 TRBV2 CASSPNRGPNQPQHF TGTGCCAGCAGTCCGAACAGGGGACCCAATCAGCCCCAGCATTTT
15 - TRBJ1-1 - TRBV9 CASSPGGLMNTEAFF TGTGCCAGCAGCCCGGGGGGGCTCATGAACACTGAAGCTTTCTTT
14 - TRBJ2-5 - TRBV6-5 CASRETTPTRTQYF TGTGCCAGCAGGGAAACTACCCCTACTAGGACCCAGTACTTC
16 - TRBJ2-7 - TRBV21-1 CASSKIEGTTPDEQYF TGTGCCAGCAGCAAAATAGAGGGCACGACACCTGACGAGCAGTACTTC
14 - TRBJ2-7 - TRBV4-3 CASSQDGQAYEQYF TGCGCCAGCAGCCAAGATGGGCAGGCCTACGAGCAGTACTTC
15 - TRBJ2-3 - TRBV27 CASSTWREPTDTQYF TGTGCCAGCAGCACCTGGCGGGAACCCACAGATACGCAGTATTTT
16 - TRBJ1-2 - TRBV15 CATSRELNGTQYGYTF TGTGCCACCAGCAGAGAGCTAAACGGGACTCAGTATGGCTACACCTTC
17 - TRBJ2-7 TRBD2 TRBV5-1 CASSPNPYSGRSGEQYF TGCGCCAGCAGCCCCAACCCCTATAGCGGGAGGTCCGGCGAGCAGTACTTC
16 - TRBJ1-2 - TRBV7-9 CASSLVGGVANYGYTF TGTGCCAGCAGCTTAGTGGGGGGGGTGGCTAACTATGGCTACACCTTC
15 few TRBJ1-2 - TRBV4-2 CASSPSPGREYGYTF TGTGCCAGCAGCCCTTCCCCGGGTAGGGAGTATGGCTACACCTTC
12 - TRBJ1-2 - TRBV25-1 CASSGAPYGYTF TGTGCCAGCAGTGGGGCGCCCTATGGCTACACCTTC
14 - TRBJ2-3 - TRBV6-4 CASSATPSSDTQYF TGTGCCAGCAGTGCGACTCCCAGTTCAGATACGCAGTATTTT
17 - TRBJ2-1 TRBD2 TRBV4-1 CASSQDTGGPPYNEQFF TGCGCCAGCAGCCAAGATACGGGAGGGCCTCCCTACAATGAGCAGTTCTTC
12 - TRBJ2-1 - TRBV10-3 CAISESAREQFF TGTGCCATCAGTGAGTCCGCGCGTGAGCAGTTCTTC
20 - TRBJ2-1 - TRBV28 CASSLPPGLESFMAYNEQFF TGTGCCAGCAGCCTTCCTCCGGGACTGGAATCCTTTATGGCTTACAATGAGCAGTTCTTC
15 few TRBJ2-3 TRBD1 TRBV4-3 CASSQDEGAGDTQYF TGCGCCAGCAGCCAAGATGAGGGGGCAGGAGATACGCAGTATTTT
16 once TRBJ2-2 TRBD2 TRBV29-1 CSVVGAGGRGTGELFF TGCAGCGTTGTCGGAGCGGGAGGCCGAGGCACCGGGGAGCTGTTTTTT
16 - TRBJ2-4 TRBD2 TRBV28 CASSFLSGGGKNIQYF TGTGCCAGCAGTTTCCTTAGCGGGGGGGGCAAAAACATTCAGTACTTC
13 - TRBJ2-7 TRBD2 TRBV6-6 CASSRGGSNEQYF TGTGCCAGCAGTCGCGGGGGGAGTAACGAGCAGTACTTC
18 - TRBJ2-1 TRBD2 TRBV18 CASSPPVASGSSYNEQFF TGTGCCAGCTCACCACCGGTGGCTAGCGGGAGCTCCTACAATGAGCAGTTCTTC
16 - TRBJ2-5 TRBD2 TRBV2 CARGVLVAGGQETQYF TGTGCCAGGGGGGTGTTGGTAGCGGGAGGACAAGAGACCCAGTACTTC
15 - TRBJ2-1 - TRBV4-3 CASSQAIMADNEQFF TGCGCCAGCAGCCAAGCTATAATGGCGGACAATGAGCAGTTCTTC
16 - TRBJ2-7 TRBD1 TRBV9 CASSIWDREAPYEQYF TGTGCCAGCAGCATATGGGACAGGGAGGCCCCCTACGAGCAGTACTTC
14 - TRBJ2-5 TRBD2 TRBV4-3 CASSQLAVRETQYF TGCGCCAGCAGCCAGCTAGCGGTCAGAGAGACCCAGTACTTC
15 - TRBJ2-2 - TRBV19 CASSAGAENTGELFF TGTGCCAGTAGTGCGGGGGCGGAGAACACCGGGGAGCTGTTTTTT
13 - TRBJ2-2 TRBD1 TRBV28 CASIKRGPGELFF TGTGCCAGCATCAAAAGGGGGCCCGGGGAGCTGTTTTTT
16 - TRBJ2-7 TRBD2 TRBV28 CASSLEVAGKGYEQYF TGTGCCAGCAGTCTAGAGGTAGCGGGAAAGGGGTACGAGCAGTACTTC
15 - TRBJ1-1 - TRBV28 CASSSRRSGFDEAFF TGTGCCAGCAGTTCACGCCGGTCAGGGTTCGATGAAGCTTTCTTT
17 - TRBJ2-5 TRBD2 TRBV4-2 CASSQIGLAGVRETQYF TGTGCCAGCAGCCAGATCGGACTAGCGGGAGTTAGGGAGACCCAGTACTTC
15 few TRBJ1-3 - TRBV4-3 CASSQDRRVRNTIYF TGCGCCAGCAGCCAAGATAGGAGGGTCCGAAACACCATATATTTT
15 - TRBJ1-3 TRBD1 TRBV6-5 CASSRQGAGGNTIYF TGTGCCAGCAGTAGACAGGGCGCGGGAGGAAACACCATATATTTT
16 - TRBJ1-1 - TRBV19 CASSISEIRGLTEAFF TGTGCCAGTAGTATTTCTGAGATAAGGGGTCTCACTGAAGCTTTCTTT
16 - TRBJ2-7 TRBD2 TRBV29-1 CSVEGLAGWRRYEQYF TGCAGCGTTGAGGGACTAGCGGGATGGAGAAGGTACGAGCAGTACTTC
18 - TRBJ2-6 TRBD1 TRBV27 CASRVQGRILSGANVLTF TGTGCCAGCAGGGTACAGGGGCGGATTCTCTCTGGGGCCAACGTCCTGACTTTC
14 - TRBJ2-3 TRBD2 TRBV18 CASSPPREEDTQYF TGTGCCAGCTCACCACCACGGGAGGAAGATACGCAGTATTTT
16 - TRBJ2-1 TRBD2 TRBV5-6 CASSLARTSGRGEQFF TGTGCCAGCAGCTTGGCGAGGACTAGCGGGAGGGGCGAGCAGTTCTTC
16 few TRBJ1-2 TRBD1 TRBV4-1 CASSPDRGQGHYGYTF TGCGCCAGCAGCCCCGATCGGGGACAGGGACACTATGGCTACACCTTC
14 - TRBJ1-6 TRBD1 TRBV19 CASTPTGEDSPLHF TGTGCCAGTACCCCGACAGGGGAGGATTCACCCCTCCACTTT
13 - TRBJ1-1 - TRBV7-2 CASSLITAAEAFF TGTGCCAGCAGCTTAATTACCGCGGCTGAAGCTTTCTTT